The clone carrying this T cell receptor (beta chain) was counted at least ten times. An equimolar mix of two oligonucleotides served as the beta constant-region primer for TRBC1 and TRBC2. Four rounds of PCR amplified the ligated cDNA using nested alpha and beta constant-region primers plus SP2. TCRdb re-analysed the UMI-ligation and nested PCR reads in MiXCR, keeping a single row per CDR3 protein. The sample shows 85,000 or so distinct CDR3 sequences, 9% of them seen only once. The CDR3 has 13 amino acids. With 7 bases clipped from V and 0 bases from J, the junction kept 6 bases outside the gene matches. The V gene's germline CDR1 is SQVTM and CDR2 ANQGSEA. The data were taken from a study of naive and memory T cell subsets.

Sequencing was carried out using naive CD8+ T cells from blood. This clonotype originated in a human donor in good health. V gene TRBV29-1 combines with J gene TRBJ2-7; 7 bases line up with TRBD1. CDR3 bases: TGCAGCGGCTTGGGACAGACCTCCTACGAGCAGTACTTC. Protein: CSGLGQTSYEQYF.